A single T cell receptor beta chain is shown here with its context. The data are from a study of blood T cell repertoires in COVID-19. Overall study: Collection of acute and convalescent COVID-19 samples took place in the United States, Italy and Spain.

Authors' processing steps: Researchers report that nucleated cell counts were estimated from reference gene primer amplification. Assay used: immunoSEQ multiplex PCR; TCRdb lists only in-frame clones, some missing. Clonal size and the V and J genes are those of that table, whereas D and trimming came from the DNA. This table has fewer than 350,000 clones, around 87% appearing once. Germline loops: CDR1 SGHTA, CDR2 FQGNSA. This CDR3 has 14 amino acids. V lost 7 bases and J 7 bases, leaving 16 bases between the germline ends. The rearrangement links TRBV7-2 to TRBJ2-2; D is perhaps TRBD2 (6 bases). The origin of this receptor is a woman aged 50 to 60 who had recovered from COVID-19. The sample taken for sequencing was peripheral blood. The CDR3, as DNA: TGTGCCAGCATCCCTCTAGGAGGGGTCGGGGAGCTGTTTTTT. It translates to CASIPLGGVGELFF.